This T cell receptor beta chain was found in a study of blood T cell repertoires in COVID-19. On the study more broadly: Samples taken during acute and convalescent COVID-19 were collected in the United States, Italy and Spain.

Sequencing used immunoSEQ multiplex PCR; TCRdb keeps in-frame clones, though not all of them. The repertoire holds under 150,000 clones, with about 76% as singletons. CDR3 length: 15 residues. Germline CDR1 reads LNHDA; CDR2 reads SQIVND (reference sequence). The trim removed 4 bases at V and 1 base at J, leaving 4 bases unmatched. The material sequenced was peripheral blood. The source is a man older than 75 with acute or convalescent COVID-19. The genes are TRBV19 and TRBJ1-5; TRBD1 matches at 7 bases. The CDR3 nucleotides are TGTGCCAGTAGTAACACAGGGGCAAGCAATCAGCCCCAGCATTTT. Protein sequence: CASSNTGASNQPQHF. Full variable domain (remainder filled in from reference TRBV19 and TRBJ1-5): DGGITQSPKYLFRKEGQNVTLSCEQNLNHDAMYWYRQDPGQGLRLIYYSQIVNDFQKGDIAEGYSVSREKKESFPLTVTSAQKNPTAFYLCASSNTGASNQPQHFGDGTRLSIL.